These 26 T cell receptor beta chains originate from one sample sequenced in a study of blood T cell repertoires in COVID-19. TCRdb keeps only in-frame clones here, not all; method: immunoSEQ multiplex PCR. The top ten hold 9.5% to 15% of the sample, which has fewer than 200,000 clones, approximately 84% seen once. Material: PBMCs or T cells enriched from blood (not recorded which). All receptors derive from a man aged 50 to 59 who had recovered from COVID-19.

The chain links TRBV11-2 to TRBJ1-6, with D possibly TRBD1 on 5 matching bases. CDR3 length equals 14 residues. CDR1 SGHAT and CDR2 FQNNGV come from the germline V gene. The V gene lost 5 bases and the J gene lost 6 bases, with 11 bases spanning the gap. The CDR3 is CASSLQTANSPLHF. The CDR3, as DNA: TGTGCCAGCAGCCTCCAGACAGCTAATTCACCCCTCCACTTT. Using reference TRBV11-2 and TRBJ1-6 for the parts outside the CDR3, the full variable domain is EAGVAQSPRYKIIEKRQSVAFWCNPISGHATLYWYQQILGQGPKLLIQFQNNGVVDDSQLPKDRFSAERLKGVDSTLKIQPAKLEDSAVYLCASSLQTANSPLHFGNGTRLTVT.

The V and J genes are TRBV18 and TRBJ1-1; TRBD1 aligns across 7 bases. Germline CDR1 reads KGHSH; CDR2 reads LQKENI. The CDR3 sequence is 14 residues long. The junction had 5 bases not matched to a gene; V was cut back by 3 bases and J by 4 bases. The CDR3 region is CASSPGAGGTEAFF. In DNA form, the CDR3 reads TGTGCCAGCTCACCCGGGGCAGGGGGCACTGAAGCTTTCTTT. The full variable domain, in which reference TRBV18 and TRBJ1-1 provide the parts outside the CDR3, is NAGVMQNPRHLVRRRGQEARLRCSPMKGHSHVYWYRQLPEEGLKFMVYLQKENIIDESGMPKERFSAEFPKEGPSILRIQQVVRGDSAAYFCASSPGAGGTEAFFGQGTRLTVV.

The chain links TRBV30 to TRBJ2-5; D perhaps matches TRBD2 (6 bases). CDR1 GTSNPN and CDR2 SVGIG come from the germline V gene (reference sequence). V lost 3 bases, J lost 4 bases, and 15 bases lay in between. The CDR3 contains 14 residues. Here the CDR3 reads CAWSFIRDLETQYF. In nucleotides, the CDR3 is TGTGCCTGGAGCTTTATCCGGGACTTAGAGACCCAGTACTTC.

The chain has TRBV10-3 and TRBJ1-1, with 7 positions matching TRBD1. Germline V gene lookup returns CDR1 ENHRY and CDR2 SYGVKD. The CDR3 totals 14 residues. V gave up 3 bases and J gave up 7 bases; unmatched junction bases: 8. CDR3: CAISDPTGRYEAFF. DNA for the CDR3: TGTGCCATCAGTGACCCGACAGGGAGATATGAAGCTTTCTTT.

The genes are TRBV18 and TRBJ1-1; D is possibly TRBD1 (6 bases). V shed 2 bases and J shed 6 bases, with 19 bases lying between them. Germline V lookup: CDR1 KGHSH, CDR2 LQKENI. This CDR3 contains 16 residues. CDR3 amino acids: CASSPNVVSGDSEAFF. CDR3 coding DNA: TGTGCCAGCTCACCAAACGTCGTTTCAGGGGATTCTGAAGCTTTCTTT. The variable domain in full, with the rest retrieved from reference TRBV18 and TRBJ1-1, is NAGVMQNPRHLVRRRGQEARLRCSPMKGHSHVYWYRQLPEEGLKFMVYLQKENIIDESGMPKERFSAEFPKEGPSILRIQQVVRGDSAAYFCASSPNVVSGDSEAFFGQGTRLTVV.

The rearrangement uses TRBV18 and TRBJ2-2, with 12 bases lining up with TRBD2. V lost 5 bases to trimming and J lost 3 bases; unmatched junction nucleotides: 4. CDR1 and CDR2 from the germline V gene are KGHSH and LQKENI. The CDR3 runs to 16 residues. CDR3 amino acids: CASSRTSGADTGELFF. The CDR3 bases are TGTGCCAGCTCAAGGACTAGCGGGGCGGACACCGGGGAGCTGTTTTTT.

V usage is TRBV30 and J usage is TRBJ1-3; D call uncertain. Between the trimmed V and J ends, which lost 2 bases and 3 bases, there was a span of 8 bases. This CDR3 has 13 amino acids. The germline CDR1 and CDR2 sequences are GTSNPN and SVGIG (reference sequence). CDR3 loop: CAWSTGIGNTIYF. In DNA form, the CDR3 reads TGTGCCTGGAGTACGGGAATTGGAAACACCATATATTTT.

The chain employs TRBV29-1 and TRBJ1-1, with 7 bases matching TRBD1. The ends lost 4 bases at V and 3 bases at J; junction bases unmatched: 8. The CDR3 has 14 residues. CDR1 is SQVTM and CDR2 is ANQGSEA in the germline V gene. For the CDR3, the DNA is TGCAGCGTTGTAGGGGGCAGGGGCCACACTGAAGCTTTCTTT. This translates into CSVVGGRGHTEAFF.

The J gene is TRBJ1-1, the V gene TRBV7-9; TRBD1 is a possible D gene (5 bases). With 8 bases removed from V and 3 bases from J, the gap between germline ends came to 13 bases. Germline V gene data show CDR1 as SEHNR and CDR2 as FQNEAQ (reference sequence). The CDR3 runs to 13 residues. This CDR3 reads CASSWGEDTEAFF. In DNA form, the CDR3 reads TGTGCCAGCTCTTGGGGGGAGGACACTGAAGCTTTCTTT. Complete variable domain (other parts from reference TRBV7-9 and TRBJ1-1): DTGVSQNPRHKITKRGQNVTFRCDPISEHNRLYWYRQTLGQGPEFLTYFQNEAQLEKSRLLSDRFSAERPKGSFSTLEIQRTEQGDSAMYLCASSWGEDTEAFFGQGTRLTVV.

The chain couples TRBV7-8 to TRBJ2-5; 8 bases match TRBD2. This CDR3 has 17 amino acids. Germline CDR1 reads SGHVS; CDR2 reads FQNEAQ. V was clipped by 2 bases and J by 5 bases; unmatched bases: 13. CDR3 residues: CASSLIRSRGVRETQYF. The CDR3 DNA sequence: TGTGCCAGCAGCTTAATCCGATCGCGGGGGGTACGGGAGACCCAGTACTTC.

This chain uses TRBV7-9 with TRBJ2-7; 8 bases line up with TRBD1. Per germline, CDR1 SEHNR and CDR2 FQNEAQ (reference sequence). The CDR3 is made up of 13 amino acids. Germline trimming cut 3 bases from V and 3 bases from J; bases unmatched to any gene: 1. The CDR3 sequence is CASSFTGGYEQYF. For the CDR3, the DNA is TGTGCCAGCAGCTTCACAGGGGGCTACGAGCAGTACTTC.

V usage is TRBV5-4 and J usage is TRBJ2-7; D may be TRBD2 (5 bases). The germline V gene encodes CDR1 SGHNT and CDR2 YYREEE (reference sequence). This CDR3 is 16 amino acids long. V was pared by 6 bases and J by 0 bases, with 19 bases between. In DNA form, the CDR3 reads TGTGCCAGCACCCCGGACTCACCCTTCAGCTCCTACGAGCAGTACTTC. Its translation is CASTPDSPFSSYEQYF.

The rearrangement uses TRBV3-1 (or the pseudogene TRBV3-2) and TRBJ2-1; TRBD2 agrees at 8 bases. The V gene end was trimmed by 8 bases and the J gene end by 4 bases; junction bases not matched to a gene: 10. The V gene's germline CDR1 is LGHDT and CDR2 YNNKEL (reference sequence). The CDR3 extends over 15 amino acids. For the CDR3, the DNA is TGTGCCAGCGTGGCCGGCGGGGGGTTTTACAATGAGCAGTTCTTC. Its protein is CASVAGGGFYNEQFF.

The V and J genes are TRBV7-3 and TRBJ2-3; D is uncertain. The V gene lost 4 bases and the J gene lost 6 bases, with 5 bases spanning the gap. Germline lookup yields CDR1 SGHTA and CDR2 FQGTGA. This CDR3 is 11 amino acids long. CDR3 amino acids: CASSSHDTQYF. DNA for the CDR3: TGTGCCAGCAGCTCCCATGATACGCAGTATTTT. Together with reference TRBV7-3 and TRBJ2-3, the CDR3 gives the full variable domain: GAGVSQTPSNKVTEKGKYVELRCDPISGHTALYWYRQSLGQGPEFLIYFQGTGAADDSGLPNDRFFAVRPEGSVSTLKIQRTERGDSAVYLCASSSHDTQYFGPGTRLTVL.

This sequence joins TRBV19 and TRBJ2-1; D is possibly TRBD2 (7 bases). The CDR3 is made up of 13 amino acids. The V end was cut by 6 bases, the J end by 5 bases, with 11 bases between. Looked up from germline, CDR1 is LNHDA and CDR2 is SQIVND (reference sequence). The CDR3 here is CASRGGPDNEQFF. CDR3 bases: TGTGCCAGTAGGGGGGGGCCAGACAATGAGCAGTTCTTC.

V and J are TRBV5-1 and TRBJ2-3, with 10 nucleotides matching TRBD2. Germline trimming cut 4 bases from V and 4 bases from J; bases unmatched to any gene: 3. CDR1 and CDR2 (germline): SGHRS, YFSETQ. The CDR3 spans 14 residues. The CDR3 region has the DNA TGCGCCAGCAGCCCGGGGACTAGCGCAGATACGCAGTATTTT. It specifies CASSPGTSADTQYF.

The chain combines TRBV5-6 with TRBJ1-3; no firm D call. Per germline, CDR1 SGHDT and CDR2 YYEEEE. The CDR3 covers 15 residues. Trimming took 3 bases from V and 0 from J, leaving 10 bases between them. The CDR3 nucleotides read TGTGCCAGCAGCTCGTTAGCTCACTCTGGAAACACCATATATTTT. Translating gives CASSSLAHSGNTIYF. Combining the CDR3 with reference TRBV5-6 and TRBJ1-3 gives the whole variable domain DAGVTQSPTHLIKTRGQQVTLRCSPKSGHDTVSWYQQALGQGPQFIFQYYEEEERQRGNFPDRFSGHQFPNYSSELNVNALLLGDSALYLCASSSLAHSGNTIYFGEGSWLTVV.

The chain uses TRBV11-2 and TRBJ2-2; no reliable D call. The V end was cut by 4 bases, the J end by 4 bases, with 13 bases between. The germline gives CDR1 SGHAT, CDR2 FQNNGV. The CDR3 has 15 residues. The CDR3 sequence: CASSYKPRGTGELFF. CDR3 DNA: TGTGCCAGCAGCTACAAACCCCGAGGCACCGGGGAGCTGTTTTTT.

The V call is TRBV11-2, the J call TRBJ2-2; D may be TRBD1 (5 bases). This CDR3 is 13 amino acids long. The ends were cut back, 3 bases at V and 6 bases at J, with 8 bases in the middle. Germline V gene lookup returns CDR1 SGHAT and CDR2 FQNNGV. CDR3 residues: CASSFQGPGELFF. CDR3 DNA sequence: TGTGCCAGCAGCTTTCAGGGTCCCGGGGAGCTGTTTTTT.

The CDR3 region is CASSALRLSTDTQYF. The CDR3 DNA is TGTGCCAGTAGTGCCCTCAGGCTTAGCACAGATACGCAGTATTTT. The chain joins TRBV19 to TRBJ2-3; D not certain. The CDR3 is made up of 15 amino acids. Germline V gene data show CDR1 as LNHDA and CDR2 as SQIVND (reference sequence). Deletions cut 5 bases from V and 0 bases from J, with 12 bases between.

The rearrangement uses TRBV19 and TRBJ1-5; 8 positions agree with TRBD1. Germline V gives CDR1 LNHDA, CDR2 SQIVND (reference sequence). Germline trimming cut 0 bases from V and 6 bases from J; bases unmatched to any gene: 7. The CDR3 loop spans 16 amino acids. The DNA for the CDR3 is TGTGCCAGTAGTATAGATTGGACAGGGAGAGGTCAGCCCCAGCATTTT. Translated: CASSIDWTGRGQPQHF.

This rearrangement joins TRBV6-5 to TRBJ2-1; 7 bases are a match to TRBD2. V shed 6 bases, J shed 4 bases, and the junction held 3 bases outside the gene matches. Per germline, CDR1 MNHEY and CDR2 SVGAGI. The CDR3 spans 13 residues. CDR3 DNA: TGTGCCAGCAGGACTAGCAGTTACAATGAGCAGTTCTTC. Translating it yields CASRTSSYNEQFF.

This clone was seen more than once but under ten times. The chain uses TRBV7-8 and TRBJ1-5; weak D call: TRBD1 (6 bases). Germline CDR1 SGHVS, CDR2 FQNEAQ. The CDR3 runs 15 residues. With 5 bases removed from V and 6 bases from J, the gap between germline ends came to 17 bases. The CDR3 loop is CASSLRAGASQPQHF. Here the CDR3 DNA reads TGTGCCAGCAGCCTGAGGGCGGGGGCGAGTCAGCCCCAGCATTTT.

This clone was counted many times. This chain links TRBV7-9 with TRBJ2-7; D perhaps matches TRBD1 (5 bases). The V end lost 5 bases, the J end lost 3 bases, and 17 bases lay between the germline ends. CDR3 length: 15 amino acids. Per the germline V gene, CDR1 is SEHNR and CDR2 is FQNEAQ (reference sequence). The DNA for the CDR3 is TGTGCCAGCAGCCTAAATCGTGGACACGTCTACGAGCAGTACTTC. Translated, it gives CASSLNRGHVYEQYF.

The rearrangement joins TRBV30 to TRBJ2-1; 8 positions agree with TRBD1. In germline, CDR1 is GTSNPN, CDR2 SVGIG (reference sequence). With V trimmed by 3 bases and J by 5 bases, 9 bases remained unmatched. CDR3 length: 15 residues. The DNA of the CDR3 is TGTGCCTGGAGCCCGGACAGGGTAGGAGACAATGAGCAGTTCTTC. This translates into CAWSPDRVGDNEQFF.

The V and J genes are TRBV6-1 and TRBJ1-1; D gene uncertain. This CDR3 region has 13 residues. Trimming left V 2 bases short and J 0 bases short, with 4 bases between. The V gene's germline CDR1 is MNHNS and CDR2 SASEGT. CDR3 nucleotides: TGTGCCAGCAGTGAATACATGAACACTGAAGCTTTCTTT. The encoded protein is CASSEYMNTEAFF.